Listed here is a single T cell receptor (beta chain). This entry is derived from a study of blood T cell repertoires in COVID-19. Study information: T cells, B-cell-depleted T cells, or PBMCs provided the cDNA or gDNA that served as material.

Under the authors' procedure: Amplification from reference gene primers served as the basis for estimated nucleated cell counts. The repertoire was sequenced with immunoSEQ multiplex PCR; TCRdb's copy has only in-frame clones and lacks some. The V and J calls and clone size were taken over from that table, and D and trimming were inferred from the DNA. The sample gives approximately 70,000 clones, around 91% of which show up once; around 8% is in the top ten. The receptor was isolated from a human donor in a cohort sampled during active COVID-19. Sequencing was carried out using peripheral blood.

As DNA, the CDR3 is TGTGCCAGCAGCGGAAGAACCGGGACAAGGTATGGCTACACCTTC. Protein product: CASSGRTGTRYGYTF. The V and J genes are TRBV9 and TRBJ1-2; tentative D call: TRBD1 (6 bases). Germline V gene lookup returns CDR1 SGDLS and CDR2 YYNGEE. V gave up 3 bases and J gave up 5 bases, with 17 bases separating them. This CDR3 region has 15 residues.